A single sample is the source of the 15 T cell receptor beta chains below, sequenced in a study of regulatory T cells in long-lasting Graves disease. The time point was: newly diagnosed GD, antithyroid drugs for less than 3 months. The TCR library used RNA extracted from PBMCs. HTBI primers from iRepertoire and Arm-PCR of CDR3 regions yielded the TCR beta libraries. TCRdb re-derived calls from the multiplex PCR reads in MiXCR, one entry per CDR3 protein. This table has roughly 420,000 distinct CDR3 sequences, 12% to 15% appearing once. These sequences were also reported in another study, on T cells in Graves' hyperthyroidism and ophthalmopathy.

Sequenced material: peripheral blood mononuclear cells (PBMCs), taken at new diagnosis, from a patient treated with antithyroid drugs. The receptor source for this set is a woman aged 45-60 years with Graves disease.

With regard to this clonotype: A much more abundant neighbour one base away suggests this may be a read error. The chain has TRBV18 and TRBJ2-7; TRBD1 matches at 8 bases. Germline loops: CDR1 KGHSH, CDR2 LQKENI. The CDR3 has 14 residues. The CDR3 reads CASSVGQGFYERYF. As DNA, the CDR3 is TGTGCCAGCAGCGTAGGACAGGGATTCTACGAGCGGTACTTC.

The chain recombines TRBV28 with TRBJ1-4; TRBD1 matches 8 bases. The junction had 7 bases not matched to a gene; V was cut back by 1 base and J by 3 bases. Germline loops: CDR1 MDHEN, CDR2 SYDVKM. This CDR3 spans 17 amino acids. CDR3 region: CASSLLGQGASNEKLFF. In DNA, the CDR3 is TGTGCCAGCAGTTTATTAGGGCAGGGGGCCTCTAATGAAAAACTGTTTTTT. The full variable domain, with the rest looked up from reference TRBV28 and TRBJ1-4, is DVKVTQSSRYLVKRTGEKVFLECVQDMDHENMFWYRQDPGLGLRLIYFSYDVKMKEKGDIPEGYSVSREKKERFSLILESASTNQTSMYLCASSLLGQGASNEKLFFGSGTQLSVL.

The table lists this clonotype with many counts. The genes are TRBV27 and TRBJ1-4, with 7 bases identical to TRBD1. From germline, CDR1 is MNHEY and CDR2 SMNVEV (reference sequence). V dropped 5 bases and J dropped 5; count of bases not matched to a gene: 11. The CDR3 runs 16 residues. In DNA, the CDR3 is TGTGCCAGCAGTCCAGGACAGGCTCCAATCAATGAAAAACTGTTTTTT. The encoded protein is CASSPGQAPINEKLFF.

In this sample, this clonotype turned up a few times. The V call is TRBV7-3, the J call TRBJ2-7; 8 bases line up with TRBD1. The V gene end was trimmed by 4 bases and the J gene end by 2 bases; junction bases not matched to a gene: 19. The CDR3 is 19 residues long. The germline V gene has CDR1 SGHTA and CDR2 FQGTGA. CDR3 coding DNA: TGTGCCAGCAGCTCCCCACCACCCACGGGACAGGAGAAAACCTACGAGCAGTACTTC. This encodes CASSSPPPTGQEKTYEQYF.

Ten or more counts support this clonotype. The chain joins TRBV13 to TRBJ1-2; 8 bases agree with TRBD1. Germline loops: CDR1 PRHDT, CDR2 FYEKMQ (reference sequence). This CDR3 spans 14 amino acids. V was pared by 1 base and J by 13 bases, with 11 bases of the junction left unmatched. CDR3 in amino acids: CASSLEGRGQGSTF. DNA of the CDR3: TGTGCCAGCAGCTTAGAAGGTCGTGGACAGGGAAGCACCTTC.

This clonotype was counted at least ten times. The V call is TRBV7-2, the J call TRBJ2-1; 9 bases are a match to TRBD2. Germline CDR1 SGHTA, CDR2 FQGNSA. This CDR3 contains 15 residues. Unmatched junction bases numbered 3, after V lost 5 bases and J lost 1 base. The CDR3 DNA sequence: TGTGCCAGCAGCACTAGCGGGCAGTCCTACAATGAGCAGTTCTTC. Translated: CASSTSGQSYNEQFF.

This clonotype occurred many times. The chain is built from TRBV12-3 or TRBV12-4 and TRBJ1-1; weak D call: TRBD1 (6 bases). CDR3 length equals 16 residues. Trimming cost V 5 bases and J 4 bases, with 20 bases left between them. The CDR3 reads CASSPQYQGLGTEAFF. In nucleotides, the CDR3 is TGTGCCAGCAGTCCACAATACCAGGGGTTGGGCACTGAAGCTTTCTTT.

This clonotype was counted a few times. This chain connects TRBV12-3 or TRBV12-4 to TRBJ1-1; D gene ambiguous. This CDR3 is 14 amino acids long. The V and J ends lost 6 bases and 3 bases respectively, with 14 bases between them. CDR3 in DNA: TGTGCCAGCAGAACTGGGGATGCGGACACTGAAGCTTTCTTT. Encoded protein: CASRTGDADTEAFF.

This clonotype was seen ten or more times. This sequence joins TRBV3-1 and TRBJ2-1, with D perhaps given as TRBD1 or TRBD2 (5 bases each). Trimming took 1 base from V and 14 from J, leaving 12 bases between them. The germline V gene encodes CDR1 LGHDT and CDR2 YNNKEL (reference sequence). CDR3 length: 12 amino acids. The CDR3 here is CASSQAGTHKFF. The CDR3 DNA reads TGTGCCAGCAGCCAAGCAGGGACCCATAAGTTCTTC.

This clonotype occurred many times. The chain joins TRBV7-2 to TRBJ2-7, with D possibly being TRBD1 (6 bases). Germline V gene sequence: CDR1 SGHTA, CDR2 FQGNSA. Trimming cost V 5 bases and J 6 bases, with 20 bases left between them. The CDR3 is made up of 15 amino acids. The CDR3 loop reads CASSGRKGVVSEQYF. As DNA, the CDR3 is TGTGCCAGCAGCGGCCGAAAGGGGGTCGTTTCCGAGCAGTACTTC.

The genes are TRBV5-1 and TRBJ1-5; the match to TRBD1 covers 7 bases. This CDR3 comprises 15 residues. Per the germline V gene, CDR1 is SGHRS and CDR2 is YFSETQ. J was trimmed by 4 bases and V by 0 bases; bases with no gene match: 4. DNA for the CDR3: TGCGCCAGCAGCTTGGAAGGGGGCCCAAATCAGCCCCAGCATTTT. It specifies CASSLEGGPNQPQHF.

About this clonotype itself: This may come from a read error, since a much larger clone is one base off. The chain is built from TRBV27 and TRBJ2-1; 11 nucleotides line up with TRBD2. The CDR3 is 15 residues long. V lost 3 bases and J lost 10; bases outside the gene matches: 8. The germline CDR1 and CDR2 sequences are MNHEY and SMNVEV (reference sequence). The CDR3, as DNA: TGTGCCAGCAGTTTTAGCGGGAGGGCCCTCTACGAGCAGTTCTTC. Protein: CASSFSGRALYEQFF.

This clonotype was counted ten times or more. This chain links TRBV20-1 with TRBJ2-7; 8 bases line up with TRBD2. Germline V gene data show CDR1 as DFQATT and CDR2 as SNEGSKA (reference sequence). V lost 4 bases and J lost 5; bases outside the gene matches: 7. The CDR3 is 13 amino acids. CDR3 coding DNA: TGCAGTGCTAAAGCCCCACTAGCGGACGAGCAGTACTTC. It yields the protein CSAKAPLADEQYF.

This clonotype was counted at least ten times. This chain uses TRBV7-6 with TRBJ1-1; 9 nucleotides match TRBD1. This CDR3 comprises 14 residues. Germline trimming cut 4 bases from V and 3 bases from J; bases unmatched to any gene: 3. CDR1 is SGHVS and CDR2 is FNYEAQ in the germline V gene. The CDR3, as DNA: TGTGCCAGCAGCTGGACAGGGGTGGACACTGAAGCTTTCTTT. Amino acids: CASSWTGVDTEAFF. Variable domain in full (rest from reference TRBV7-6 and TRBJ1-1): GAGVSQSPRYKVTKRGQDVALRCDPISGHVSLYWYRQALGQGPEFLTYFNYEAQQDKSGLPNDRFSAERPEGSISTLTIQRTEQRDSAMYRCASSWTGVDTEAFFGQGTRLTVV.

Many counts were recorded for this clonotype. The gene calls are TRBV11-2 and TRBJ2-5; either TRBD1 or TRBD2 may supply D (5 bases each). The CDR3 is 13 residues long. Germline V gene lookup returns CDR1 SGHAT and CDR2 FQNNGV. V was pared by 7 bases and J by 3 bases, with 12 bases between. The CDR3 here is CASNPGREETQYF. CDR3 DNA: TGTGCCAGCAACCCGGGACGGGAAGAGACCCAGTACTTC.